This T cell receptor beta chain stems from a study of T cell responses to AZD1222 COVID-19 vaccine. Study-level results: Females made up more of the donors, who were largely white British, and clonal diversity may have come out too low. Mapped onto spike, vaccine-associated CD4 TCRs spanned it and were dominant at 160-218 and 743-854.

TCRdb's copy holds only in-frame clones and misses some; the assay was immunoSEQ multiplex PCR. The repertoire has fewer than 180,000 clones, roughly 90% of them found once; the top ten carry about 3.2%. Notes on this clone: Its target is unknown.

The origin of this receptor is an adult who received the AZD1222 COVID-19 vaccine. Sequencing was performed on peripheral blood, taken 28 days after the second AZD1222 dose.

The CDR3 reads CASSPTATDTQYF. The CDR3 nucleotides are TGTGCCAGCAGCCCGACGGCGACAGATACGCAGTATTTT. The chain employs TRBV7-8 and TRBJ2-3; no reliable D call. Germline CDR1 reads SGHVS; CDR2 reads FQNEAQ. This CDR3 is built from 13 residues. V was cut by 5 bases and J by 3 bases, with 9 bases left in between.